This TCR beta chain was sequenced during a study of blood T cell repertoires in COVID-19. Looking at the study overall: Italy, Spain and the United States were the sources of the convalescent and acute COVID-19 samples. The analysed material was cDNA or gDNA that came from T cells, B-cell-depleted T cells, or PBMCs.

This CDR3 region has 16 residues. Germline V CDR1 and CDR2: MGHDK, SYGVNS. J gave up 5 bases and V 4 bases, and 11 bases lay outside the gene matches. Per the original data handling: Amplification of reference gene primers provided the estimated nucleated cell counts. Sequenced by immunoSEQ multiplex PCR; TCRdb stores in-frame clones only, minus some. V, J and clone size derive from that table, while D and trimming were established from the DNA sequence. The data contain approximately 300,000 clones, around 83% of them singletons. The material sequenced was peripheral blood. The V and J genes are TRBV25-1 and TRBJ2-5, with 9 bases matching TRBD2. The sequence was obtained from a woman in her forties or fifties with acute or convalescent COVID-19. The CDR3 nucleotides read TGTGCCAGCAGTGTGGGGACTAGCTCGGAGGGGGAGACCCAGTACTTC. Its translation is CASSVGTSSEGETQYF.